These T cell receptor beta chains were read from a single sample in a study of blood T cell repertoires in COVID-19. Data came from immunoSEQ multiplex PCR; TCRdb stores just in-frame clones and leaves some out. The sample has about 500,000 clones; 89% are singletons. The sample consisted of peripheral blood. These receptors originate from a man aged 18-30 years with COVID-19, enrolled during active disease. Each CDR3 is given with its conserved first and last residue. The D gene is left open where the match is weak. Part of the rows lack a size; the others show once, few, many or a class for expanded clones.

>TRBJ1-3|-|-|TRBV7-2
CASSHTSVPGNTIYF
>TRBJ2-2|TRBD2|once|TRBV4-2
CASSITALAGGHTDTGELFF
>TRBJ2-1|-|-|TRBV9
CASSGGGLAGGEQFF
>TRBJ2-3|-|-|TRBV7-2
CASSLRGGGQTDTQYF
>TRBJ2-5|-|-|TRBV12-5
CASGGTDEAQETQYF
>TRBJ1-2|-|once|TRBV5-1
CASSLVGGLDYGYTF
>TRBJ2-7|TRBD2|-|TRBV20-1
CSASTTAGGYEQYF
>TRBJ1-3|-|-|TRBV27
CASSPLGGSGNTIYF
>TRBJ2-3|-|-|TRBV7-9
CASSLAGTTDTQYF
>TRBJ2-7|TRBD1|-|TRBV5-1
CASSGARDRSPYEQYF
>TRBJ2-5|TRBD1|-|TRBV29-1
CSVGQGRETQYF
>TRBJ1-2|-|-|TRBV3-1/TRBV3-2
CASSFSAEVGGYTF
>TRBJ2-7|-|-|TRBV2
CASIQGGEQYF
>TRBJ2-7|-|-|TRBV3-1/TRBV3-2
CASSIGAEQYF
>TRBJ2-2|-|-|TRBV3-1/TRBV3-2
CASSQYGTGTNTGELFF
>TRBJ2-6|-|once|TRBV5-1
CASSTISSGANVLTF